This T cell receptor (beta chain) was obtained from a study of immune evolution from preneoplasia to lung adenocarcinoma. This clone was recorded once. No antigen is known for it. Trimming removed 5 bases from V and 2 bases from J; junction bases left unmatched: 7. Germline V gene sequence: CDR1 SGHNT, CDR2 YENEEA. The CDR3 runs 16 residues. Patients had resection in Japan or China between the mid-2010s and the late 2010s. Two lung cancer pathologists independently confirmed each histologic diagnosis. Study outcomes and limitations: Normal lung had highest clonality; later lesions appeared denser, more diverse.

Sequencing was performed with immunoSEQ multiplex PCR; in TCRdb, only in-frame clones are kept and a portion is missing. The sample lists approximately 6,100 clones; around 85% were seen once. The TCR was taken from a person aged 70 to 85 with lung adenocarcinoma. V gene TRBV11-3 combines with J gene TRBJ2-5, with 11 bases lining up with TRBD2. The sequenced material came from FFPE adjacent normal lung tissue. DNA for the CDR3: TGTGCCAGCAGCCTGGGACTAGCGGCGCTTCAAGAGACCCAGTACTTC. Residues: CASSLGLAALQETQYF.